The rows below give T cell receptor beta chains drawn from one sample of a study of blood T cell repertoires in COVID-19. The assay was immunoSEQ multiplex PCR, and TCRdb's table has in-frame clones only and misses some. The table shows roughly 460,000 clones, with roughly 89% occurring only once. Sequences were obtained from peripheral blood. The receptor set was obtained from a man aged 18-30 years with COVID-19, enrolled during active disease. Each CDR3 is given with its conserved first and last residue. The order of the fields is clone size, J gene, V gene, D gene, CDR3 protein, CDR3 DNA. D genes are given only for firm matches. Some rows mark clone size as missing; the rest say once, few, many or name a class of expanded clone.

clone size: .; J gene: TRBJ1-1; V gene: TRBV5-4; D gene: TRBD1; CDR3 protein: CASSHGTGDTEAFF; CDR3 DNA: TGTGCCAGCAGCCATGGGACAGGGGACACTGAAGCTTTCTTT
clone size: .; J gene: TRBJ1-2; V gene: TRBV2; D gene: TRBD1; CDR3 protein: CASSDRGLSGYTF; CDR3 DNA: TGTGCCAGCAGCGACAGGGGGCTAAGTGGCTACACCTTC
clone size: .; J gene: TRBJ1-1; V gene: TRBV4-2; D gene: .; CDR3 protein: CASSQESGRAEAFF; CDR3 DNA: TGTGCCAGCAGCCAAGAATCAGGGAGGGCTGAAGCTTTCTTT
clone size: .; J gene: TRBJ2-3; V gene: TRBV2; D gene: .; CDR3 protein: CASRLEPRRADTQYF; CDR3 DNA: TGTGCCAGCAGGCTCGAACCTCGGAGGGCAGATACGCAGTATTTT
clone size: .; J gene: TRBJ2-5; V gene: TRBV5-1; D gene: TRBD1; CDR3 protein: CASSFLTGKEETQYF; CDR3 DNA: TGCGCCAGCAGCTTCTTGACAGGGAAAGAAGAGACCCAGTACTTC
clone size: .; J gene: TRBJ2-7; V gene: TRBV13; D gene: TRBD2; CDR3 protein: CASSRRLAGLQGEQYF; CDR3 DNA: TGTGCCAGCAGCAGACGACTAGCGGGCCTCCAGGGTGAGCAGTACTTC
clone size: .; J gene: TRBJ1-1; V gene: TRBV7-2; D gene: .; CDR3 protein: CASSQGWGGRAFF; CDR3 DNA: TGTGCCAGCAGCCAGGGCTGGGGGGGAAGGGCTTTCTTT
clone size: .; J gene: TRBJ1-1; V gene: TRBV10-3; D gene: .; CDR3 protein: CAISDVEGEVNTEAFF; CDR3 DNA: TGTGCCATCAGTGATGTCGAGGGCGAGGTGAACACTGAAGCTTTCTTT
clone size: .; J gene: TRBJ2-7; V gene: TRBV3-1/TRBV3-2; D gene: .; CDR3 protein: CASSQKGGSYEQYF; CDR3 DNA: TGTGCCAGCAGCCAAAAAGGGGGCTCCTACGAGCAGTACTTC
clone size: .; J gene: TRBJ2-7; V gene: TRBV2; D gene: TRBD2; CDR3 protein: CASSERGWEREGEQYF; CDR3 DNA: TGTGCCAGCAGTGAGCGAGGGTGGGAGCGGGAGGGAGAGCAGTACTTC
clone size: .; J gene: TRBJ2-1; V gene: TRBV7-3; D gene: TRBD2; CDR3 protein: CASSPTSGRFDEQFF; CDR3 DNA: TGTGCCAGCAGCCCGACTAGCGGGAGGTTTGATGAGCAGTTCTTC
clone size: .; J gene: TRBJ2-5; V gene: TRBV24-1; D gene: TRBD2; CDR3 protein: CATSDGLAGVGETQYF; CDR3 DNA: TGTGCCACCAGTGATGGACTAGCGGGAGTCGGGGAGACCCAGTACTTC
clone size: .; J gene: TRBJ2-4; V gene: TRBV7-8; D gene: .; CDR3 protein: CASSSRQGAFNIQYF; CDR3 DNA: TGTGCCAGCAGCTCCAGACAAGGGGCTTTCAACATTCAGTACTTC
clone size: few; J gene: TRBJ2-7; V gene: TRBV4-1; D gene: TRBD1; CDR3 protein: CASSQRETGAPYEQYF; CDR3 DNA: TGCGCCAGCAGCCAGAGAGAAACAGGGGCTCCCTACGAGCAGTACTTC
clone size: .; J gene: TRBJ2-2; V gene: TRBV19; D gene: TRBD1; CDR3 protein: CASSATGVGGELFF; CDR3 DNA: TGTGCCAGTAGTGCAACAGGGGTGGGCGGGGAGCTGTTTTTT
clone size: .; J gene: TRBJ1-1; V gene: TRBV25-1; D gene: .; CDR3 protein: CASSEFQENTEAFF; CDR3 DNA: TGTGCCAGCAGTGAATTCCAGGAGAACACTGAAGCTTTCTTT
clone size: .; J gene: TRBJ2-1; V gene: TRBV11-2; D gene: TRBD2; CDR3 protein: CASSPGTSGGEQFF; CDR3 DNA: TGTGCCAGCAGCCCCGGGACTAGCGGGGGTGAGCAGTTCTTC
clone size: .; J gene: TRBJ2-5; V gene: TRBV20-1; D gene: .; CDR3 protein: CSARSQETQYF; CDR3 DNA: TGCAGTGCTAGGAGCCAAGAGACCCAGTACTTC
clone size: .; J gene: TRBJ2-5; V gene: TRBV6-1; D gene: TRBD2; CDR3 protein: CASSEVAGGQETQYF; CDR3 DNA: TGTGCCAGCAGTGAGGTGGCGGGGGGGCAAGAGACCCAGTACTTC
clone size: .; J gene: TRBJ1-5; V gene: TRBV19; D gene: TRBD1; CDR3 protein: CASSDRTGGERPQHF; CDR3 DNA: TGTGCCAGTAGTGATCGCACAGGGGGCGAGCGGCCCCAGCATTTT
clone size: .; J gene: TRBJ2-3; V gene: TRBV27; D gene: .; CDR3 protein: CASTPLPGRGTDTQYF; CDR3 DNA: TGTGCCAGCACCCCCCTCCCCGGCCGGGGCACAGATACGCAGTATTTT
clone size: .; J gene: TRBJ2-7; V gene: TRBV11-2; D gene: TRBD2; CDR3 protein: CASSYGGEWYEQYF; CDR3 DNA: TGTGCCAGCAGCTACGGGGGGGAATGGTACGAGCAGTACTTC
clone size: .; J gene: TRBJ2-7; V gene: TRBV11-2; D gene: .; CDR3 protein: CASSYSTGRHEQYF; CDR3 DNA: TGTGCCAGCAGCTATTCGACAGGGAGGCACGAGCAGTACTTC
clone size: .; J gene: TRBJ2-1; V gene: TRBV7-9; D gene: .; CDR3 protein: CASIGTWGGTYNEQFF; CDR3 DNA: TGTGCCAGCATCGGCACGTGGGGGGGCACATACAATGAGCAGTTCTTC
clone size: .; J gene: TRBJ2-1; V gene: TRBV3-1/TRBV3-2; D gene: TRBD2; CDR3 protein: CASRHSGGVYGEQFF; CDR3 DNA: TGTGCCAGCAGACATAGCGGGGGGGTGTATGGAGAGCAGTTCTTC
clone size: .; J gene: TRBJ1-5; V gene: TRBV2; D gene: .; CDR3 protein: CASQLPNQPQHF; CDR3 DNA: TGTGCCAGCCAACTGCCCAATCAGCCCCAGCATTTT
clone size: .; J gene: TRBJ1-4; V gene: TRBV5-4; D gene: .; CDR3 protein: CASSLGGGANEKLFF; CDR3 DNA: TGTGCCAGCAGCTTGGGAGGGGGAGCTAATGAAAAACTGTTTTTT
clone size: .; J gene: TRBJ2-7; V gene: TRBV4-1; D gene: .; CDR3 protein: CASSHRMTGFYEQYF; CDR3 DNA: TGCGCCAGCAGCCACCGTATGACAGGTTTCTACGAGCAGTACTTC
clone size: .; J gene: TRBJ2-3; V gene: TRBV18; D gene: TRBD2; CDR3 protein: CASGLAGGTDTQYF; CDR3 DNA: TGTGCCTCGGGGCTCGCGGGGGGCACAGATACGCAGTATTTT
clone size: .; J gene: TRBJ2-1; V gene: TRBV4-1; D gene: .; CDR3 protein: CASSPGLYNEQFF; CDR3 DNA: TGCGCCAGCAGCCCGGGACTTTACAATGAGCAGTTCTTC
clone size: .; J gene: TRBJ2-7; V gene: TRBV27; D gene: .; CDR3 protein: CAIPPRQYF; CDR3 DNA: TGTGCCATCCCTCCCCGGCAGTACTTC
clone size: once; J gene: TRBJ2-5; V gene: TRBV4-2; D gene: TRBD2; CDR3 protein: CASSQDGTSVTQYF; CDR3 DNA: TGTGCCAGCAGCCAAGATGGGACTAGCGTGACCCAGTACTTC
clone size: .; J gene: TRBJ1-4; V gene: TRBV3-1/TRBV3-2; D gene: .; CDR3 protein: CASSPRRQSFNEKLFF; CDR3 DNA: TGTGCCAGCAGCCCCCGTCGACAGTCCTTTAATGAAAAACTGTTTTTT
clone size: .; J gene: TRBJ1-5; V gene: TRBV18; D gene: .; CDR3 protein: CASSPPGGRYQPQHF; CDR3 DNA: TGTGCCAGCTCACCACCGGGGGGACGCTATCAGCCCCAGCATTTT
clone size: .; J gene: TRBJ2-1; V gene: TRBV6-5; D gene: .; CDR3 protein: CASKAGPNSYNEQFF; CDR3 DNA: TGTGCCAGCAAGGCAGGTCCCAATTCCTACAATGAGCAGTTCTTC
clone size: .; J gene: TRBJ2-4; V gene: TRBV29-1; D gene: TRBD1; CDR3 protein: CSVEDLWAGGLGIQYF; CDR3 DNA: TGCAGCGTTGAAGATCTCTGGGCAGGGGGCCTAGGCATTCAGTACTTC